This entry lists 32 T cell receptor beta chains sequenced from one sample in a study of blood T cell repertoires in COVID-19. Clones were sequenced by immunoSEQ multiplex PCR, and TCRdb holds only the in-frame ones, with some missing. The repertoire holds 30,000 or so clones, with roughly 83% as singletons. Sequenced input: peripheral blood. The receptors come from an elderly man with active COVID-19.

The chain employs TRBV14 and TRBJ2-5; 7 bases align to TRBD1. The CDR3 is 16 residues long. The V and J ends lost 1 base and 0 bases, in that order; junction bases with no gene match: 5. The germline V gene encodes CDR1 SGHDN and CDR2 FVKESK. In DNA, the CDR3 is TGTGCCAGCAGCCAAGGACAGGGTCAATACCAAGAGACCCAGTACTTC. It translates to CASSQGQGQYQETQYF. The full variable domain, with the rest looked up from reference TRBV14 and TRBJ2-5, is EAGVTQFPSHSVIEKGQTVTLRCDPISGHDNLYWYRRVMGKEIKFLLHFVKESKQDESGMPNNRFLAERTGGTYSTLKVQPAELEDSGVYFCASSQGQGQYQETQYFGPGTRLLVL.

The V and J genes are TRBV2 and TRBJ1-1, with a weak D call TRBD1 (5 bases). Germline V gene lookup returns CDR1 SNHLY and CDR2 FYNNEI. Trimming removed 4 bases at V and 1 base at J, with 7 bases between. The length of the CDR3 is 13 residues. The CDR3 nucleotides are TGTGCCAGCAGTGGACAGAGGAACACTGAAGCTTTCTTT. It is translated as CASSGQRNTEAFF.

The chain is built from TRBV10-2 and TRBJ1-1; a possible D gene is TRBD1 (5 bases). CDR1 is WSHSY, CDR2 SAAADI, per germline. The CDR3 has 13 amino acids. Trimming took 6 bases from V and 0 from J, leaving 8 bases between them. CDR3 in DNA: TGCGCCAGCAGATGGGGGGTGAACACTGAAGCTTTCTTT. Translated, it gives CASRWGVNTEAFF.

The J gene is TRBJ2-5, the V gene TRBV12-3 or TRBV12-4, with a tentative D call TRBD2 (7 bases). Trimming took off 2 bases at V and 5 bases at J, with 9 bases between the two ends. This CDR3 contains 13 residues. The CDR3 loop reads CASSLRGGETQYF. Written as DNA, the CDR3 is TGTGCCAGCAGTTTAAGGGGGGGTGAGACCCAGTACTTC.

The chain links TRBV10-2 to TRBJ1-4; 8 nucleotides agree with TRBD1. Germline V lookup: CDR1 WSHSY, CDR2 SAAADI. The ends lost 5 bases at V and 8 bases at J; junction bases unmatched: 1. The CDR3 has 12 residues. CDR3 nucleotide sequence: TGCGCCAGCAGTTGGGACAGGGAAAAACTGTTTTTT. Translating it yields CASSWDREKLFF.

The chain is built from TRBV6-5 and TRBJ2-7, with no clear D. Germline V CDR1 and CDR2: MNHEY, SVGAGI. Trimming left V 0 bases short and J 0 bases short, with 9 bases between. The CDR3 is 15 amino acids. The CDR3 spells CASSYSHLGSYEQYF. The DNA of the CDR3 is TGTGCCAGCAGTTACTCCCACCTAGGCTCCTACGAGCAGTACTTC.

This clone was recorded only once. The chain uses TRBV29-1 and TRBJ1-2; 11 nucleotides match TRBD1. CDR1 and CDR2 (germline): SQVTM, ANQGSEA. The CDR3 sequence is 15 residues long. The CDR3 region has the DNA TGCGTAGCCCTGGGACAGGGGGGTTCTAACTATGGCTACACCTTC. Translation gives CVALGQGGSNYGYTF. The whole variable domain, remainder taken from reference TRBV29-1 and TRBJ1-2, is SAVISQKPSRDICQRGTSLTIQCQVDSQVTMMFWYRQQPGQSLTLIATANQGSEATYESGFVIDKFPISRPNLTFSTLTVSNMSPEDSSIYLCVALGQGGSNYGYTFGSGTRLTVV.

This chain joins TRBV12-5 and TRBJ2-3; D is ambiguous. This CDR3 is 15 amino acids long. CDR1 and CDR2 from the germline V gene are LGHNT and FRNRAP. Trimming took off 3 bases at V and 8 bases at J, with 18 bases between the two ends. The CDR3: CASGFPPGNPGTQYF. The CDR3 DNA reads as TGTGCTAGTGGTTTCCCGCCAGGAAATCCAGGTACGCAGTATTTT.

The chain carries TRBV30 and TRBJ1-4; a weak D match, TRBD1 (5 bases). This CDR3 spans 16 amino acids. Germline CDR1 GTSNPN, CDR2 SVGIG (reference sequence). Trimming stripped 2 bases from V and 0 bases from J, with 13 bases between. DNA of the CDR3: TGTGCCTGGAGTCGGGTGGGGCAAGCAACTAATGAAAAACTGTTTTTT. It encodes CAWSRVGQATNEKLFF.

The V gene is TRBV5-1, the J gene TRBJ2-3, with D possibly TRBD1 on 6 matching bases. Per the germline V gene, CDR1 is SGHRS and CDR2 is YFSETQ. This CDR3 has 14 amino acids. With 0 bases removed from V and 5 bases from J, the gap between germline ends came to 10 bases. CDR3 nucleotides: TGCGCCAGCAGCTTGGACAGGGTCGGAGATACGCAGTATTTT. Encoded protein: CASSLDRVGDTQYF.

The genes are TRBV5-1 and TRBJ2-5, with 8 bases that match TRBD2. This CDR3 is built from 15 residues. CDR1 and CDR2 from the germline V gene are SGHRS and YFSETQ. The ends lost 1 base at V and 5 bases at J; junction bases unmatched: 7. In DNA, the CDR3 is TGCGCCAGCAGCTTGACGGTAGCGGGGTCGGAGACCCAGTACTTC. This gives the protein CASSLTVAGSETQYF.

The genes are TRBV7-9 and TRBJ1-1, with 8 positions matching TRBD1. The J segment lost 4 bases and the V segment lost 5 bases, leaving 9 bases of the junction unmatched. Germline V gene data show CDR1 as SEHNR and CDR2 as FQNEAQ (reference sequence). There are 15 residues in the CDR3. The chain's CDR3 is CASSETGVRGTEAFF. The CDR3 bases are TGTGCCAGCAGCGAGACAGGGGTCAGGGGCACTGAAGCTTTCTTT.

This sequence joins TRBV6-6 and TRBJ2-1; a possible D gene is TRBD1 (6 bases). The CDR3 spans 15 residues. V was clipped by 0 bases and J by 7 bases, with 13 bases between them. Germline V gene lookup returns CDR1 MNHNY and CDR2 SVGAGI (reference sequence). Here the CDR3 reads CASSYSGRGGNEQFF. CDR3 sequence (DNA): TGTGCCAGCAGTTACTCGGGCAGGGGCGGAAATGAGCAGTTCTTC.

V gene TRBV6-5 combines with J gene TRBJ1-2; the D is unclear. Germline CDR1 reads MNHEY; CDR2 reads SVGAGI. There are 15 residues in the CDR3. The V end lost 2 bases, the J end lost 4 bases, and 14 bases lay between the germline ends. CDR3 DNA sequence: TGTGCCAGCAGTTACATCGGCAGCGGTCCCTATGGCTACACCTTC. Encoded protein: CASSYIGSGPYGYTF.

CDR3: CASSHLRGGQETQYF. DNA for the CDR3: TGTGCCAGCAGCCATTTGAGGGGGGGCCAAGAGACCCAGTACTTC. This sequence joins TRBV3-1 (or the pseudogene TRBV3-2) and TRBJ2-5, with D tentatively TRBD2 (7 bases). Germline CDR1 and CDR2: LGHDT and YNNKEL (reference sequence). The CDR3 runs 15 residues. The ends were cut back, 3 bases at V and 1 base at J, with 12 bases in the middle.

The genes are TRBV6-5 and TRBJ2-7, with D tentatively TRBD1 (5 bases). Germline loops: CDR1 MNHEY, CDR2 SVGAGI. The CDR3 has 15 amino acids. V dropped 5 bases and J dropped 3 bases, with 17 bases sitting between them. The CDR3 nucleotides are TGTGCCAGCAGTCCCTCTCAGGGTATCGGCTACGAGCAGTACTTC. Translating it yields CASSPSQGIGYEQYF.

The chain is built from TRBV7-2 and TRBJ2-2; 12 nucleotides align to TRBD2. CDR1 and CDR2 from the germline V gene are SGHTA and FQGNSA. V dropped 5 bases and J dropped 10; count of bases not matched to a gene: 8. The CDR3 has 15 residues. The CDR3 DNA is TGTGCCAGCAGCGGCCGGGCTAGCGGGGGGGCGGAGCTGTTTTTT. Protein: CASSGRASGGAELFF. Full variable domain (remainder filled in from reference TRBV7-2 and TRBJ2-2): GAGVSQSPSNKVTEKGKDVELRCDPISGHTALYWYRQSLGQGLEFLIYFQGNSAPDKSGLPSDRFSAERTGGSVSTLTIQRTQQEDSAVYLCASSGRASGGAELFFGEGSRLTVL.

This clone appeared a single time. V is TRBV5-1 and J is TRBJ2-3; perhaps TRBD1 as D (5 bases). This CDR3 is built from 15 residues. The germline V gene encodes CDR1 SGHRS and CDR2 YFSETQ. The V and J ends lost 0 bases and 3 bases respectively, with 11 bases between them. The CDR3 sequence: CASSLGRVRTDTQYF. DNA for the CDR3: TGCGCCAGCAGCTTGGGCAGGGTTCGAACAGATACGCAGTATTTT.

This chain joins TRBV9 and TRBJ2-1, with 7 bases aligning to TRBD2. The CDR3 contains 14 residues. Trimming took 0 bases from V and 6 from J; bases not matched to a gene: 3. CDR1 is SGDLS, CDR2 YYNGEE, per germline. CDR3 in DNA: TGTGCCAGCAGCGTAGAGAGGACTAGCAATGAGCAGTTCTTC. Encoded protein: CASSVERTSNEQFF.

The chain has TRBV14 and TRBJ2-7; D is perhaps TRBD2 (5 bases). Germline CDR1 reads SGHDN; CDR2 reads FVKESK. Deletions cut 4 bases from V and 3 bases from J, with 16 bases between. There are 15 residues in the CDR3. CDR3 in amino acids: CASSRVASLLYEQYF. The CDR3 DNA reads TGTGCCAGCAGCCGGGTAGCGTCCCTTCTCTACGAGCAGTACTTC.

The chain combines TRBV7-8 with TRBJ2-5; 10 positions match TRBD2. The CDR3 is 15 amino acids. Germline V CDR1 and CDR2: SGHVS, FQNEAQ. Losses at the gene ends were 6 bases for V and 1 base for J; bases not matched to a gene: 5. In DNA form, the CDR3 reads TGTGCCAGCAGTAACAGACTAGCGGGCCAAGAGACCCAGTACTTC. Translation: CASSNRLAGQETQYF. Variable domain in full (rest from reference TRBV7-8 and TRBJ2-5): GAGVSQSPRYKVAKRGQDVALRCDPISGHVSLFWYQQALGQGPEFLTYFQNEAQLDKSGLPSDRFFAERPEGSVSTLKIQRTQQEDSAVYLCASSNRLAGQETQYFGPGTRLLVL.

The rearrangement links TRBV30 to TRBJ1-6, with 8 bases fitting TRBD1. There are 16 residues in the CDR3. V dropped 5 bases and J dropped 8; count of bases not matched to a gene: 14. Germline V lookup: CDR1 GTSNPN, CDR2 SVGIG (reference sequence). CDR3 region: CAWGPPTGATYSPLHF. CDR3 DNA: TGTGCCTGGGGTCCCCCGACAGGGGCCACTTATTCACCCCTCCACTTT.

The chain couples TRBV2 to TRBJ1-2; 8 bases are shared with TRBD1. This CDR3 is 11 amino acids long. The V segment lost 7 bases and the J segment 6 bases; nucleotides outside the gene matches: 1. Germline V CDR1 and CDR2: SNHLY, FYNNEI. The CDR3 loop reads CASNRGDGYTF. The DNA of the CDR3 is TGTGCCAGCAACAGGGGGGATGGCTACACCTTC.

The CDR3 bases are TGTGCCAGCAGCTTACCGGGACTAGCGGGGGGTGGGGAAGAGACCCAGTACTTC. Its translation is CASSLPGLAGGGEETQYF. This chain joins TRBV5-4 and TRBJ2-5; 15 nucleotides match TRBD2. The germline V gene has CDR1 SGHNT and CDR2 YYREEE (reference sequence). Unmatched junction bases numbered 8, after V lost 2 bases and J lost 3 bases. This CDR3 spans 18 amino acids.

The chain recombines TRBV18 with TRBJ2-1, with D tentatively TRBD1 (6 bases). The V gene's germline CDR1 is KGHSH and CDR2 LQKENI. Trimming pared 3 bases from V and 4 bases from J, leaving 7 bases between. This CDR3 is 13 amino acids long. The CDR3, as DNA: TGTGCCAGCTCACCGAGGGGGTACAATGAGCAGTTCTTC. This encodes CASSPRGYNEQFF.

The V call is TRBV18, the J call TRBJ2-4, with a possible D match to TRBD1 (5 bases). V was pared by 1 base and J by 0 bases, with 16 bases between. This CDR3 is built from 18 residues. Per the germline V gene, CDR1 is KGHSH and CDR2 is LQKENI. In nucleotides, the CDR3 is TGTGCCAGCTCACCACTTGCTCAGGGAATGTCAGCCAAAAACATTCAGTACTTC. It yields the protein CASSPLAQGMSAKNIQYF.

This chain joins TRBV10-3 and TRBJ1-3; D may be TRBD1 (5 bases). This CDR3 has 13 residues. The germline V gene has CDR1 ENHRY and CDR2 SYGVKD. With 11 bases removed from V and 6 bases from J, the gap between germline ends came to 17 bases. CDR3 loop: CAGRADIPNTIYF. The CDR3 DNA sequence: TGTGCCGGCCGGGCGGACATCCCAAACACCATATATTTT.

This chain uses TRBV3-1 (or the pseudogene TRBV3-2) with TRBJ1-6; no firm D call. The V gene's germline CDR1 is LGHDT and CDR2 YNNKEL (reference sequence). This CDR3 region has 12 residues. V lost 4 bases and J lost 17, with 15 bases in between. CDR3 sequence reads: CASSLSGDPVHF. CDR3 nucleotide sequence: TGTGCCAGCAGCCTCTCCGGGGATCCCGTCCACTTT.

This clone came up once. This chain uses TRBV2 with TRBJ2-5; 8 bases align to TRBD2. This CDR3 contains 14 residues. V lost 8 bases, J lost 4 bases, and 9 bases stayed unmatched. Germline V gene data show CDR1 as SNHLY and CDR2 as FYNNEI. The CDR3 here is CASHDPGGSETQYF. The CDR3, as DNA: TGTGCCAGCCATGACCCGGGAGGGTCAGAGACCCAGTACTTC. The variable domain in full, completed from reference TRBV2 and TRBJ2-5, reads EPEVTQTPSHQVTQMGQEVILRCVPISNHLYFYWYRQILGQKVEFLVSFYNNEISEKSEIFDDQFSVERPDGSNFTLKIRSTKLEDSAMYFCASHDPGGSETQYFGPGTRLLVL.

Here the CDR3 reads CASTRQGAYNEQFF. In nucleotides, the CDR3 is TGTGCCAGTACCCGACAGGGGGCCTACAATGAGCAGTTCTTC. The chain employs TRBV19 and TRBJ2-1; TRBD1 aligns across 9 bases. CDR3 length: 14 residues. J gave up 2 bases and V 7 bases, and 3 bases lay outside the gene matches. CDR1 and CDR2 (germline): LNHDA, SQIVND (reference sequence).

V and J are TRBV2 and TRBJ1-6; 11 bases agree with TRBD1. Germline CDR1 and CDR2: SNHLY and FYNNEI. The CDR3 extends over 16 amino acids. The V gene end was trimmed by 2 bases and the J gene end by 7 bases; junction bases not matched to a gene: 4. Written as DNA, the CDR3 is TGTGCCAGCAGTGAAATGGACAGGGGGCGCAATTCACCCCTCCACTTT. Translating gives CASSEMDRGRNSPLHF.

The chain uses TRBV7-2 and TRBJ2-7; 7 bases align to TRBD1. V lost 5 bases, J lost 1 base, and 5 bases stayed unmatched. The length of the CDR3 is 14 residues. Germline CDR1 is SGHTA and CDR2 is FQGNSA. Here the CDR3 DNA reads TGTGCCAGCAGCCAGAGGGGGCTATCCTACGAGCAGTACTTC. This encodes CASSQRGLSYEQYF.